This TCR gamma chain appears in the sequencing data of a study of Vδ1+ human thymocytes. Sequences come from RNA converted to cDNA by reverse transcription. Multiplex PCR used pooled V-gene forward primers and a constant-region reverse primer to amplify CDR3s. TCRdb reprocessed the multiplex PCR reads using CATT. The repertoire includes over 25,000 gamma-chain clones, about a fifth of them detected once, and less than 2% sits in the top ten. This clone was recorded a few times. Its antigen remains unknown. Whole-study findings and limits: Highly polyclonal TRG and TRD repertoires with Gaussian CDR3 length distributions appeared in thymus.

The CDR3 covers 15 residues. J gave up 4 bases and V 0 bases, and 9 bases lay outside the gene matches. Per germline, CDR1 VTNTFY and CDR2 YDVSTARD (reference sequence). Alphabeta T cells were depleted, then CD3+ Vdelta1+ Vdelta2- thymocytes were FACS-sorted. Vdelta1+ thymocyte sorts reached between roughly 97% and 99.6% purity. This receptor was taken from a boy in the first two years of life who had congenital heart surgery. Material: Vdelta1+ gamma-delta thymocytes from the thymus. Subset indicated: FACS-sorted CD3+ TCRalphabeta- TCRVdelta1+ TCRVdelta2- thymocytes. The chain joins TRGV3 to TRGJ1 or TRGJ2. The CDR3 region has the DNA TGTGCCACCTGGGACAGGCCGATTATGTATTATAAGAAACTCTTT. Encoded protein: CATWDRPIMYYKKLF.